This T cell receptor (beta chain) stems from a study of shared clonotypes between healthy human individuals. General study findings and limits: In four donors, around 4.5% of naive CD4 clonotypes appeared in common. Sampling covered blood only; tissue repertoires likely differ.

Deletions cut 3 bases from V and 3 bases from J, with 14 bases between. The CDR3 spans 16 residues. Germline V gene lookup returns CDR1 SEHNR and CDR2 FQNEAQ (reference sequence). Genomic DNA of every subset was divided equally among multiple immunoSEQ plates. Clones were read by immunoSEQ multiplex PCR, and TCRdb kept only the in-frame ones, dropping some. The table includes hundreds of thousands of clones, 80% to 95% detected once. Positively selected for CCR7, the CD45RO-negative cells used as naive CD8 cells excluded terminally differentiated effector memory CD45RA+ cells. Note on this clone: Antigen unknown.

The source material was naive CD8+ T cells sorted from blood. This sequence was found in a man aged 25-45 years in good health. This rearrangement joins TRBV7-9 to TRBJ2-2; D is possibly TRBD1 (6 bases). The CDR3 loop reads CASSLEFGTHTGELFF. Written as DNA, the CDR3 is TGTGCCAGCAGCTTGGAATTCGGGACACACACCGGGGAGCTGTTTTTT.